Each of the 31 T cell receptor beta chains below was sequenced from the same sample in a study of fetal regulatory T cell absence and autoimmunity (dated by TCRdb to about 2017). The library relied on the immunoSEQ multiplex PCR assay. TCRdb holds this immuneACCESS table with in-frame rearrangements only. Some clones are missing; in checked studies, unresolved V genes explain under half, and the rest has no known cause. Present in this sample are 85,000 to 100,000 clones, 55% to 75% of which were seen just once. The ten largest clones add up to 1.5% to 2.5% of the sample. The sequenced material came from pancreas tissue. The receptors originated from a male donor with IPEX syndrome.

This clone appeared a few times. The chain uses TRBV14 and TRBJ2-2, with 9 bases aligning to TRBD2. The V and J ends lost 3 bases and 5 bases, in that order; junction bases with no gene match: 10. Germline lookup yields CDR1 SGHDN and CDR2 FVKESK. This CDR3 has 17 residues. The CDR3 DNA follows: TGTGCCAGCAGCCACGCATTAGCGGGAGTTGGGACCGGGGAGCTGTTTTTT. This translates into CASSHALAGVGTGELFF. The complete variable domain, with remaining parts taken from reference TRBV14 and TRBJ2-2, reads EAGVTQFPSHSVIEKGQTVTLRCDPISGHDNLYWYRRVMGKEIKFLLHFVKESKQDESGMPNNRFLAERTGGTYSTLKVQPAELEDSGVYFCASSHALAGVGTGELFFGEGSRLTVL.

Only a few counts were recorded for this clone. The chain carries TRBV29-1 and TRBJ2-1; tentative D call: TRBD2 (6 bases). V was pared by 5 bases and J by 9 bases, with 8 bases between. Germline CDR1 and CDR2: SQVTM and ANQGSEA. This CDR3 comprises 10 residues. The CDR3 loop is CSVTSSEQFF. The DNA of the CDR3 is TGCAGCGTTACTAGCAGTGAGCAGTTCTTC.

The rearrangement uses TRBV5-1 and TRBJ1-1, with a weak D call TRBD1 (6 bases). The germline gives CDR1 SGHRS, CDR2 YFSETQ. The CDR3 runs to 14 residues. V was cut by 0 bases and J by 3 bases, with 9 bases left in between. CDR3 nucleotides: TGCGCCAGCAGCTTGGCGGGGGGGCACACTGAAGCTTTCTTT. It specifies CASSLAGGHTEAFF.

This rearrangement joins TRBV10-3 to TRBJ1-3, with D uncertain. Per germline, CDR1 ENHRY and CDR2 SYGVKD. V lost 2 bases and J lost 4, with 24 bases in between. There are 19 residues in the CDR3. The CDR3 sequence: CAISEARRSRRVHGNTIYF. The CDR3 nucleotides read TGTGCCATCAGTGAGGCGAGGAGGTCGAGACGCGTGCACGGAAACACCATATATTTT.

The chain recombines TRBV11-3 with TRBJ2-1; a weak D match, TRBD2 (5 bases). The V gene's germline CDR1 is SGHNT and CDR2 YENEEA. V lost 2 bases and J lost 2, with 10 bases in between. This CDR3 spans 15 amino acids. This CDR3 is CASSLRSGPYNEQFF. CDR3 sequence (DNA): TGTGCCAGCAGCTTAAGGAGCGGACCCTACAATGAGCAGTTCTTC.

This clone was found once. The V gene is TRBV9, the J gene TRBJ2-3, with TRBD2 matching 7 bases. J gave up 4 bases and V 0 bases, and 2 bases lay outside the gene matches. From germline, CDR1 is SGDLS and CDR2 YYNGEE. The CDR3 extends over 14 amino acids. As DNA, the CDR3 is TGTGCCAGCAGCGTAGTACGGGGGGCAGATACGCAGTATTTT. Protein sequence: CASSVVRGADTQYF.

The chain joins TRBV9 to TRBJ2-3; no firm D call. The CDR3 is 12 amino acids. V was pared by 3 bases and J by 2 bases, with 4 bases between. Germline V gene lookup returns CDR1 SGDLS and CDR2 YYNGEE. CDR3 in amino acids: CASSALTDTQYF. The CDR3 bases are TGTGCCAGCAGCGCCCTCACAGATACGCAGTATTTT.

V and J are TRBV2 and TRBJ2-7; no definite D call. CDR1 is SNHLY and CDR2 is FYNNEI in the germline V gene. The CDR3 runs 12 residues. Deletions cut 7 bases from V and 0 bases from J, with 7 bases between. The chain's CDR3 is CASIGRSYEQYF. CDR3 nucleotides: TGTGCCAGCATTGGGCGCTCCTACGAGCAGTACTTC.

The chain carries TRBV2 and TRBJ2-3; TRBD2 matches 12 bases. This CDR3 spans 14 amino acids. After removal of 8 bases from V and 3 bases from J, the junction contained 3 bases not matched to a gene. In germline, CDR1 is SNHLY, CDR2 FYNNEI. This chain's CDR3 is CASPGTSGTDTQYF. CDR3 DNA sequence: TGTGCCAGCCCCGGGACTAGCGGGACAGATACGCAGTATTTT.

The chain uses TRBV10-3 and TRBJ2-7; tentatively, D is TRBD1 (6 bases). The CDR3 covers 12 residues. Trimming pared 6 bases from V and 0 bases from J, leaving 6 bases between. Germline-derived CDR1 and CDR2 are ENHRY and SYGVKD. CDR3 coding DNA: TGTGCCATCAGGGACAGCTCCTACGAGCAGTACTTC. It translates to CAIRDSSYEQYF.

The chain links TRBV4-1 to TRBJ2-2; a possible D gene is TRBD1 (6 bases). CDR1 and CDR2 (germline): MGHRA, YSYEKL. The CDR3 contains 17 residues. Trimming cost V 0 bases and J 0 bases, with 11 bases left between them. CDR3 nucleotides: TGCGCCAGCAGCCAAGAGGGGTACAGGGCGAACACCGGGGAGCTGTTTTTT. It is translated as CASSQEGYRANTGELFF.

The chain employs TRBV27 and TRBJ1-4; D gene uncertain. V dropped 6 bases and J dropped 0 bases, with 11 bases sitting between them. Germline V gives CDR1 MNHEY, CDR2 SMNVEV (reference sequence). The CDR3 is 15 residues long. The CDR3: CASRETVATNEKLFF. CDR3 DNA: TGTGCCAGCAGGGAAACAGTTGCAACTAATGAAAAACTGTTTTTT.

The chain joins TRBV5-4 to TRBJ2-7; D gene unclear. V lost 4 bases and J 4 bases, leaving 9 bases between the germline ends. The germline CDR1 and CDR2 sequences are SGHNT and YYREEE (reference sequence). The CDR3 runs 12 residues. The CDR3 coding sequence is TGTGCCAGCAGCAAACTAAATTACGAGCAGTACTTC. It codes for CASSKLNYEQYF.

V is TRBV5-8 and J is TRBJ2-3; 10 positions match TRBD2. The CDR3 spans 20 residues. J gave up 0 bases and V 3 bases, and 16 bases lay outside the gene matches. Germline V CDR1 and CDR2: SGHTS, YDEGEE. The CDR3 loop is CASSYLRQGLAGDSTDTQYF. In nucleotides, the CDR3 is TGTGCCAGCAGCTACCTGAGACAGGGTCTAGCGGGAGATAGCACAGATACGCAGTATTTT.

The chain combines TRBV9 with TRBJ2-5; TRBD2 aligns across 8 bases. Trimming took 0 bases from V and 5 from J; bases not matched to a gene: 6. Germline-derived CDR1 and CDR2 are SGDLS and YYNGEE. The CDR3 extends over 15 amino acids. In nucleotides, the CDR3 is TGTGCCAGCAGCGTAGCGGGGGGGCTTTGGGAGACCCAGTACTTC. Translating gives CASSVAGGLWETQYF.

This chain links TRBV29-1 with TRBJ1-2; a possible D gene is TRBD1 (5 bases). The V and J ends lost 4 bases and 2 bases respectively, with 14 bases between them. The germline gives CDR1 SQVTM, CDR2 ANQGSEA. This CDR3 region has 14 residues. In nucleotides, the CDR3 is TGCAGCGTTGTATGGGACCCTCTCAACTATGGCTACACCTTC. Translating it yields CSVVWDPLNYGYTF.

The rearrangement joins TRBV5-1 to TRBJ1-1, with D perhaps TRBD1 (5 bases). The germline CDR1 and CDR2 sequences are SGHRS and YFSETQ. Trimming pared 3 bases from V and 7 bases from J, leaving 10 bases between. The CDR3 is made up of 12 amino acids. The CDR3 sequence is CASSSRQNEAFF. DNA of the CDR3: TGCGCCAGCAGCTCCCGACAGAATGAAGCTTTCTTT.

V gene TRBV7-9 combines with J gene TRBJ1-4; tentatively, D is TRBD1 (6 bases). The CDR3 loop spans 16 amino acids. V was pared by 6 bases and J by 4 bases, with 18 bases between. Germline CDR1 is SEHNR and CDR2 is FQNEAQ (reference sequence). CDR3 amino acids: CASRRGPSDGNEKLFF. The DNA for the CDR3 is TGTGCCAGCAGGCGGGGGCCTTCCGACGGTAATGAAAAACTGTTTTTT.

Here the CDR3 reads CASSQRTAGGPTDEQFF. CDR3 DNA: TGCGCCAGCAGCCAACGAACAGCGGGGGGACCTACAGATGAGCAGTTCTTC. The chain is built from TRBV4-3 and TRBJ2-1, with 9 bases fitting TRBD2. The J segment lost 8 bases and the V segment lost 2 bases, leaving 13 bases of the junction unmatched. CDR1 and CDR2 from the germline V gene are LGHNA and YSLEER. This CDR3 has 17 amino acids.

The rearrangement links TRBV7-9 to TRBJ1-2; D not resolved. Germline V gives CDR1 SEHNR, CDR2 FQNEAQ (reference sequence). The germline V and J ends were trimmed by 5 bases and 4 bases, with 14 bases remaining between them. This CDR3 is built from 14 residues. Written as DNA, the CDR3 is TGTGCCAGCAGCCCGACGACGGGTCTCTATGGCTACACCTTC. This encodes CASSPTTGLYGYTF.

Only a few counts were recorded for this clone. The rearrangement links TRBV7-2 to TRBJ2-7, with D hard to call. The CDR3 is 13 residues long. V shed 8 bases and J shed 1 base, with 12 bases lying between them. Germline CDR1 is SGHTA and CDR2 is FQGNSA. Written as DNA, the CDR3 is TGTGCCAGCTCAGCTTTGGTTTCCTACGAGCAGTACTTC. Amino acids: CASSALVSYEQYF.

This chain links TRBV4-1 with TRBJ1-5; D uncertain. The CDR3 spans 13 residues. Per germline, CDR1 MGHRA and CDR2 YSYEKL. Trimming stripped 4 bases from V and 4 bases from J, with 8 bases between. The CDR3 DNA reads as TGCGCCAGCAGCCTCGGACGGAATCAGCCCCAGCATTTT. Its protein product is CASSLGRNQPQHF.

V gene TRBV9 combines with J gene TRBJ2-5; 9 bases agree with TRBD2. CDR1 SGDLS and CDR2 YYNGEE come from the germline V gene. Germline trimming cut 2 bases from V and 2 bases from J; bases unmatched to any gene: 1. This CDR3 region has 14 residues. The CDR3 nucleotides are TGTGCCAGCAGCGTGGGACTAGCTCAAGAGACCCAGTACTTC. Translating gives CASSVGLAQETQYF.

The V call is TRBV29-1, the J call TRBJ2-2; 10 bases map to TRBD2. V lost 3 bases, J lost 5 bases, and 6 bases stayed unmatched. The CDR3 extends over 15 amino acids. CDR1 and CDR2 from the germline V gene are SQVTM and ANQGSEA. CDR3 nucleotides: TGCAGCGTTGAGGGGGCTAGCGGGAGTACCGGGGAGCTGTTTTTT. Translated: CSVEGASGSTGELFF.

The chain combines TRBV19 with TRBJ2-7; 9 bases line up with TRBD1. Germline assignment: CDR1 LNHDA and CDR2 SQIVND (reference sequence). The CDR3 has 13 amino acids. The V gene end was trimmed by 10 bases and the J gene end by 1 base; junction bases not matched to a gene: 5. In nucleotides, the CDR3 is TGTGCCACCAAGGACAGGGGATCCTACGAGCAGTACTTC. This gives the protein CATKDRGSYEQYF.

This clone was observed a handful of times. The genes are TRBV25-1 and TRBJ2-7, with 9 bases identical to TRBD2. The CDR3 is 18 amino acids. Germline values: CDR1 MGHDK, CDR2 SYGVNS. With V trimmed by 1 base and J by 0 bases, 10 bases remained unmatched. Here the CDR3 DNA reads TGTGCCAGCAGTGAATCCAAAGCGGGAGGCCTCCCCTCCTACGAGCAGTACTTC. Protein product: CASSESKAGGLPSYEQYF.

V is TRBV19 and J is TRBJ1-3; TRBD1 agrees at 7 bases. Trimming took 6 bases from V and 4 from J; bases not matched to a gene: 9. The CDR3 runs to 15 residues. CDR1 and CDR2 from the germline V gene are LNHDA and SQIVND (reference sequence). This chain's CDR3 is CASRRDRVPGNTIYF. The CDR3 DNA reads TGTGCCAGTAGGAGAGACAGGGTCCCGGGAAACACCATATATTTT.

The CDR3 reads CASSDPNTGELFF. In nucleotides, the CDR3 is TGTGCCAGCAGTGACCCGAACACCGGGGAGCTGTTTTTT. The chain couples TRBV2 to TRBJ2-2; D not certain. This CDR3 is 13 amino acids long. Trimming took off 3 bases at V and 0 bases at J, with 2 bases between the two ends. CDR1 is SNHLY and CDR2 is FYNNEI in the germline V gene.

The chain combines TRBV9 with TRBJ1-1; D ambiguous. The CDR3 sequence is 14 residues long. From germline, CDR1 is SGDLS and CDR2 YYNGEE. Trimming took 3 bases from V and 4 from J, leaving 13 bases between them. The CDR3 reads CASSAFTGLTEAFF. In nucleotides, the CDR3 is TGTGCCAGCAGCGCTTTCACGGGCCTCACTGAAGCTTTCTTT.

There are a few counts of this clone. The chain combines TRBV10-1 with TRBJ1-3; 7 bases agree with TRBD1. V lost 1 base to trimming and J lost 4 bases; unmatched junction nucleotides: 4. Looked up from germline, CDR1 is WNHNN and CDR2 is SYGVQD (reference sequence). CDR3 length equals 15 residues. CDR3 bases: TGCGCCAGCAGTGAGTGTGACAGGGCAGGAAACACCATATATTTT. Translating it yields CASSECDRAGNTIYF.

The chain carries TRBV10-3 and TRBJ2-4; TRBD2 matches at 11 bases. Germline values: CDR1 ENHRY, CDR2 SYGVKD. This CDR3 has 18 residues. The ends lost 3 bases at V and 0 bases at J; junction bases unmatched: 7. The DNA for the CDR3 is TGTGCCATCAGTGATATAGCGGGGGGGCCGCTAGCCAAAAACATTCAGTACTTC. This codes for CAISDIAGGPLAKNIQYF.